This section outlines one TCR beta chain sequence together with its context. Antigen specificity is unknown. The source of the sample is a study of CD8+ T cells in alopecia areata. Study results and caveats: Lesional scalp, notably in alopecia totalis/universalis, had clonality above that of normal scalp. Scalp sequencing captures resident alphabeta T cells of normal skin too.

Obtained from alopecia areata patients were lesional scalp punch biopsies along with peripheral blood. Investigators sorted PBMCs to obtain both CD4+ and CD8+ T cells. V lost 7 bases and J 2 bases, leaving 15 bases between the germline ends. The germline V gene encodes CDR1 SNHLY and CDR2 FYNNEI. The CDR3 runs to 14 residues. Reverse transcribed after extraction, RNA yielded cDNA as the sequencing template. The repertoire was sequenced with immunoSEQ multiplex PCR; TCRdb's copy has only in-frame clones and lacks some. The profile shows 120,000 or so clones, 47% of them singletons. The specimen was NKG2D-low CD8+ T cells sorted from blood. V gene TRBV2 combines with J gene TRBJ2-7, with a tentative D call TRBD2 (5 bases). The TCR was taken from a human donor with alopecia areata. CDR3 in amino acids: CASIKAGTPYEQYF. The DNA for the CDR3 is TGTGCCAGCATAAAGGCGGGCACACCCTACGAGCAGTACTTC.